These 17 T cell receptor beta chains came from one sample sequenced in a study of breast tumors, draining lymph nodes, adjacent tissues. TCRdb recomputed calls from the multiplex PCR reads with MiXCR, one row per CDR3 protein. The profile shows around 70,000 distinct CDR3 sequences, approximately 47% of them singletons. Sequencing used breast tumor tissue. These receptors all come from a female donor with breast cancer. Some clones in this sample may be carry-over from other donors' samples.

The chain couples TRBV15 to TRBJ2-5; D may be TRBD1 (5 bases). Germline assignment: CDR1 LNHNV and CDR2 YYDKDF (reference sequence). The CDR3 is 15 residues long. V lost 0 bases and J 9 bases, leaving 17 bases between the germline ends. The CDR3 reads CATSREIQGNQPQYF. The CDR3 region has the DNA TGTGCCACCAGCAGAGAAATCCAGGGCAATCAGCCCCAGTACTTC.

This clonotype was seen many times. The rearrangement uses TRBV3-1 and TRBJ2-3, with D uncertain. Germline CDR1 reads LGHDT; CDR2 reads YNNKEL (reference sequence). This CDR3 has 13 residues. Trimming cost V 3 bases and J 2 bases, with 6 bases left between them. The CDR3 loop is CASSQLNTDTQYF. Here the CDR3 DNA reads TGTGCCAGCAGCCAGCTTAACACAGATACGCAGTATTTT.

The chain is built from TRBV9 and TRBJ2-5, with 13 bases aligning to TRBD2. CDR3 length: 14 amino acids. Germline-derived CDR1 and CDR2 are SGDLS and YYNGEE. J gave up 5 bases and V 3 bases, and 1 base lay outside the gene matches. Here the CDR3 reads CASSAGLAGETQYF. The CDR3 DNA follows: TGTGCCAGCAGCGCGGGACTAGCGGGGGAGACCCAGTACTTC.

This clonotype has ten or more counts. The chain combines TRBV20-1 with TRBJ1-2, with TRBD1 matching over 10 bases. V shed 5 bases, J shed 3 bases, and the junction held 9 bases outside the gene matches. The CDR3 consists of 15 residues. Germline-derived CDR1 and CDR2 are DFQATT and SNEGSKA (reference sequence). In nucleotides, the CDR3 is TGCAGTGCTTATCTTACCGGGACAGGGGACTATGGCTACACCTTC. Protein product: CSAYLTGTGDYGYTF.

As to this clonotype: This could be a read error, since a much larger clone is one nucleotide away. The CDR3 sequence is CASSPAGLGEETQYF. DNA for the CDR3: TGTGCCAGCAGTCCAGCAGGACTTGGGGAAGAGACCCAGTACTTC. This rearrangement joins TRBV6-5 to TRBJ2-5; tentatively, D is TRBD2 (5 bases). Germline CDR1 and CDR2: MNHEY and SVGAGI. V was shortened by 5 bases and J by 3 bases, with 16 bases between the two germline ends. This CDR3 contains 15 residues.

On this clonotype: A read error is possible here, since a much larger clone lies one base away. The conserved phenylalanine or tryptophan is not found at the CDR3 terminus, so this likely reflects a read error. This chain joins TRBV2 and TRBJ1-6; D gene uncertain. The V and J ends lost 2 bases and 10 bases respectively, with 21 bases between them. This CDR3 has 17 residues. From germline, CDR1 is SNHLY and CDR2 FYNNEI. The CDR3 region is CASSEIGGSPFNSPLHL. The CDR3 bases are TGTGCCAGCAGTGAAATTGGCGGGAGCCCGTTTAACTCACCCCTCCACCTT.

This rearrangement joins TRBV7-9 to TRBJ2-3; the match to TRBD2 covers 12 bases. This CDR3 spans 16 amino acids. The germline gives CDR1 SEHNR, CDR2 FQNEAQ (reference sequence). V trimming: 5 bases; J trimming: 3 bases; junction bases outside the gene matches: 6. The CDR3: CASSRGLAGRTDTQYF. CDR3 nucleotides: TGTGCCAGCAGCCGGGGACTAGCGGGTAGGACAGATACGCAGTATTTT.

This clonotype came up many times. The gene calls are TRBV6-5 and TRBJ1-2; 10 bases fit TRBD1. With V trimmed by 6 bases and J by 10 bases, 8 bases remained unmatched. CDR1 and CDR2 (germline): MNHEY, SVGAGI. This CDR3 spans 13 amino acids. The CDR3 DNA is TGTGCCAGCAGCCGACAGGGGGCTATTGACTACACCTTC. The encoded protein is CASSRQGAIDYTF.

To note about this clonotype: It is unclear where the CDR3 begins or ends on the DNA, so no DNA is shown, and the CDR3 is as TCRdb lists it. V gene TRBV29-1 combines with J gene TRBJ1-4; the DNA was not used to check the table's D call, TRBD1. Germline CDR1 is SQVTM and CDR2 is ANQGSEA. Both ends counted, the CDR3 spans 22 residues. This CDR3 reads CGVGANYGYTFGSGGTNEKLFF.

This clonotype appeared many times. CDR3 DNA: TGTGCCAGCAGCTACCAGACAGGGGCGAGCAATCAGCCCCAGCATTTT. It codes for CASSYQTGASNQPQHF. The chain has TRBV7-8 and TRBJ1-5; 8 nucleotides match TRBD1. The CDR3 has 16 amino acids. Germline-derived CDR1 and CDR2 are SGHVS and FQNEAQ. V lost 4 bases and J lost 1; bases outside the gene matches: 6.

The V call is TRBV19, the J call TRBJ1-1, with D possibly TRBD1 on 6 matching bases. Between the trimmed V and J ends, which lost 6 bases and 5 bases, there was a span of 16 bases. The CDR3 contains 14 residues. Germline assignment: CDR1 LNHDA and CDR2 SQIVND (reference sequence). CDR3 protein: CASRRGSGWTEAFF. DNA of the CDR3: TGTGCCAGTAGGAGGGGGTCGGGTTGGACTGAAGCTTTCTTT.

The chain carries TRBV20-1 and TRBJ2-5; tentatively, D is TRBD2 (6 bases). In germline, CDR1 is DFQATT, CDR2 SNEGSKA (reference sequence). Trimming pared 2 bases from V and 5 bases from J, leaving 18 bases between. CDR3 length equals 15 residues. CDR3 coding DNA: TGCAGTGCTAGATTGCTTGCCGGGAGTCGGGAGACCCAGTACTTC. This encodes CSARLLAGSRETQYF.

The genes are TRBV9 and TRBJ2-3; weak D call: TRBD1 (6 bases). Per the germline V gene, CDR1 is SGDLS and CDR2 is YYNGEE. The V end lost 4 bases, the J end lost 4 bases, and 19 bases lay between the germline ends. The CDR3 covers 16 residues. CDR3 region: CASSLVQGLEADTQYF. The CDR3, as DNA: TGTGCCAGCAGCTTAGTTCAGGGGCTGGAGGCAGATACGCAGTATTTT.

This clonotype has ten or more counts. The rearrangement links TRBV20-1 to TRBJ1-2; D not resolved. Germline V lookup: CDR1 DFQATT, CDR2 SNEGSKA (reference sequence). The length of the CDR3 is 10 residues. Trimming left V 2 bases short and J 3 bases short, with 1 base between. The CDR3 bases are TGCAGTGCTAGATACTATGGCTACACCTTC. This sequence encodes CSARYYGYTF.

This clonotype has just a few counts. CDR3 DNA: TGTGCCACCAGTGCTAGAGTGGCTAGCGGGAACACCGGGGAGCTGTTTTTT. Translation gives CATSARVASGNTGELFF. V is TRBV24-1 and J is TRBJ2-2; the match to TRBD2 covers 7 bases. Germline CDR1 reads KGHDR; CDR2 reads SFDVKD. V was clipped by 5 bases and J by 1 base; unmatched bases: 9. This CDR3 contains 17 residues.

With regard to this clonotype: Since a much larger clone is just one base distant, this may be a read error. The rearrangement joins TRBV20-1 to TRBJ2-2; 7 bases are shared with TRBD1. The CDR3 has 14 amino acids. Germline CDR1 and CDR2: DFQATT and SNEGSKA (reference sequence). CDR3 DNA sequence: TGCGGTGCCTACCGACAGGGATGGACCGGGGAGCTGTTTTTT. Its translation is CGAYRQGWTGELFF.

The rearrangement links TRBV5-4 to TRBJ2-7; 7 nucleotides agree with TRBD1. Germline V CDR1 and CDR2: SGHNT, YYREEE (reference sequence). Losses at the gene ends were 3 bases for V and 2 bases for J; bases not matched to a gene: 11. The CDR3 is 16 residues long. The CDR3 coding sequence is TGTGCCAGCAGCTCCCTGGACGGGACAGCCCCCTACGAGCAGTACTTC. As protein: CASSSLDGTAPYEQYF. Filled out from reference TRBV5-4 and TRBJ2-7, the complete variable domain reads ETGVTQSPTHLIKTRGQQVTLRCSSQSGHNTVSWYQQALGQGPQFIFQYYREEENGRGNFPPRFSGLQFPNYSSELNVNALELDDSALYLCASSSLDGTAPYEQYFGPGTRLTVT.